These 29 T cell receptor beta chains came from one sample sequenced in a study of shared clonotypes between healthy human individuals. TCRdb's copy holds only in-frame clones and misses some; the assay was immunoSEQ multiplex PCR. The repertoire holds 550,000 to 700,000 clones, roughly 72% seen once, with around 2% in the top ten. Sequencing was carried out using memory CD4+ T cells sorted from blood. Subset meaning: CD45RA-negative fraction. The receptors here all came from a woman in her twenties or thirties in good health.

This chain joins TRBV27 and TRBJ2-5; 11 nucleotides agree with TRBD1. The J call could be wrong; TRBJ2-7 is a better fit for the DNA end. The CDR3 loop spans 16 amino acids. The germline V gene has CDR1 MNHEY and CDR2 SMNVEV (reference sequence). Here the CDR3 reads CASSPRTGGLSYEQYF. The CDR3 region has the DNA TGTGCCAGCAGTCCCCGGACAGGGGGCCTTTCCTACGAGCAGTACTTC.

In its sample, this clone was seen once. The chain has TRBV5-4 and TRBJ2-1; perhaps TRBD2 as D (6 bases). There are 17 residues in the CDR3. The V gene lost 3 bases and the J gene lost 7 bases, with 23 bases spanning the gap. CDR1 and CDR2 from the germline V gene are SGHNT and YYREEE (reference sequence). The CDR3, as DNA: TGTGCCAGCAGCTCCATCTCTTGGGACCCTCGGGAGAATGAGCAGTTCTTC. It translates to CASSSISWDPRENEQFF.

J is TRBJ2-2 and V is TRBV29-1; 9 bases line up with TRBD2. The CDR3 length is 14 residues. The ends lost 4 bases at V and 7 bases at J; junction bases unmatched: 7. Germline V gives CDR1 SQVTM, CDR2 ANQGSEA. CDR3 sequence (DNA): TGCAGCGTTGTGTCTAGCGGGATTCGCGGGGAGCTGTTTTTT. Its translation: CSVVSSGIRGELFF.

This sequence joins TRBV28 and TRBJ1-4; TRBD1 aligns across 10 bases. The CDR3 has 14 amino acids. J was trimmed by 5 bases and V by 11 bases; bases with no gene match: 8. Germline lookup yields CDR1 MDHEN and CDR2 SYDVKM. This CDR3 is CASRGGQGNEKLFF. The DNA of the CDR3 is TGTGCCTCACGGGGGGGACAGGGGAATGAAAAACTGTTTTTT.

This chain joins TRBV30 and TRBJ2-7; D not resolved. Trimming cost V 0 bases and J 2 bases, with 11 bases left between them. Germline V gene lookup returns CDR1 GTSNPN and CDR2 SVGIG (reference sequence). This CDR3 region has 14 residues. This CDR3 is CAWSVQSVPYEQYF. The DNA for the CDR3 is TGTGCCTGGAGTGTACAGAGCGTGCCCTACGAGCAGTACTTC. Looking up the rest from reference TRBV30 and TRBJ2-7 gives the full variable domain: SQTIHQWPATLVQPVGSPLSLECTVEGTSNPNLYWYRQAAGRGLQLLFYSVGIGQISSEVPQNLSASRPQDRQFILSSKKLLLSDSGFYLCAWSVQSVPYEQYFGPGTRLTVT.

CDR3 coding DNA: TGCAGTGCTAGTCCCGGTTTTGGCTACACCTTC. Translation: CSASPGFGYTF. This chain joins TRBV20-1 and TRBJ1-2; no reliable D call. The CDR3 totals 11 residues. CDR1 is DFQATT, CDR2 SNEGSKA, per germline (reference sequence). Trimming took off 3 bases at V and 7 bases at J, with 9 bases between the two ends.

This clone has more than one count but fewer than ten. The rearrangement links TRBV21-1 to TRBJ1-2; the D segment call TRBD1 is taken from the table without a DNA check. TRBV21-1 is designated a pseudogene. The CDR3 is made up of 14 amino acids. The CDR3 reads CASGRTSSNYGYTF. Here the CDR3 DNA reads TGTGCCAGCGGTCGGACAAGTTCTAACTATGGCTACACCTTC.

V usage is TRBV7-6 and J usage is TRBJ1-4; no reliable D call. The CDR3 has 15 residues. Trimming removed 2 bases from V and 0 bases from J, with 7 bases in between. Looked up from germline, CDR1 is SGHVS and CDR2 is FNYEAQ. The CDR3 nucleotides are TGTGCCAGCAGCTTAACGCAAACAACTAATGAAAAACTGTTTTTT. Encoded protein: CASSLTQTTNEKLFF.

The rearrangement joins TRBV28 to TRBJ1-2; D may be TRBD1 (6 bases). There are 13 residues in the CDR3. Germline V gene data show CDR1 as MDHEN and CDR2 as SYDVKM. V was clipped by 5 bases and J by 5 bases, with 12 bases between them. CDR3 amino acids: CASSTGQIYGYTF. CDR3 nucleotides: TGTGCCAGCAGTACAGGACAGATATATGGCTACACCTTC.

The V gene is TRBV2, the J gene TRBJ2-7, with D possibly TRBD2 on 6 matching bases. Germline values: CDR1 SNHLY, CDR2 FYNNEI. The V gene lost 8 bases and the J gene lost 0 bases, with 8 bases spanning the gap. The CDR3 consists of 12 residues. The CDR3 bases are TGTGCCAGCGGGACTCACTCCTACGAGCAGTACTTC. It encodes CASGTHSYEQYF.

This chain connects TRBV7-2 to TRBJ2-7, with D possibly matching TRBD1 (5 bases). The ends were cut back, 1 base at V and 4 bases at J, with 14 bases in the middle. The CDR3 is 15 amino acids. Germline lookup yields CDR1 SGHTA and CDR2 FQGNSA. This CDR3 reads CASSLGGASLYEQYF. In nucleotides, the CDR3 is TGTGCCAGCAGCTTAGGTGGGGCGTCTTTGTACGAGCAGTACTTC. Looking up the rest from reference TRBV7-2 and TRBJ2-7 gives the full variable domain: GAGVSQSPSNKVTEKGKDVELRCDPISGHTALYWYRQSLGQGLEFLIYFQGNSAPDKSGLPSDRFSAERTGGSVSTLTIQRTQQEDSAVYLCASSLGGASLYEQYFGPGTRLTVT.

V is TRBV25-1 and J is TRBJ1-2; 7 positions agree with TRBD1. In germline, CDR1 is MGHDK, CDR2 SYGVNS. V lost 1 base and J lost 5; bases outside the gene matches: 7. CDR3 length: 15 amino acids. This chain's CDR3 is CASSELGTVPYGYTF. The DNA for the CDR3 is TGTGCCAGCAGTGAATTAGGGACAGTCCCGTATGGCTACACCTTC.

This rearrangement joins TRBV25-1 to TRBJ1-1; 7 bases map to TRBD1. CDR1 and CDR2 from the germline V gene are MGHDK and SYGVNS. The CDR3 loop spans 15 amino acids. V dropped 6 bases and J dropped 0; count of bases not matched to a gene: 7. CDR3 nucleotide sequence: TGTGCCAGCAGCAGGACAGGTGCAATGAACACTGAAGCTTTCTTT. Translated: CASSRTGAMNTEAFF.

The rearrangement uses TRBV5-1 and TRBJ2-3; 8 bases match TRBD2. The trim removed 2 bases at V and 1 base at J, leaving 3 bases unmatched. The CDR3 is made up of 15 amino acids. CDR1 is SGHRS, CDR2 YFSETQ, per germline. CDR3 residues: CASSLGLARTDTQYF. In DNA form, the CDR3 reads TGCGCCAGCAGCTTAGGACTAGCCCGCACAGATACGCAGTATTTT. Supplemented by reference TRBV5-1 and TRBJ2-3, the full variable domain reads KAGVTQTPRYLIKTRGQQVTLSCSPISGHRSVSWYQQTPGQGLQFLFEYFSETQRNKGNFPGRFSGRQFSNSRSEMNVSTLELGDSALYLCASSLGLARTDTQYFGPGTRLTVL.

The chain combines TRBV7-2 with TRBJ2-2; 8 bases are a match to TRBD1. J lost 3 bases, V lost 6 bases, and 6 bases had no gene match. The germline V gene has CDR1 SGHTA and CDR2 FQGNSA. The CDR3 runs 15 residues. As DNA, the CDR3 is TGTGCCAGCAGTTCAAGACAGGGGTACACCGGGGAGCTGTTTTTT. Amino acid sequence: CASSSRQGYTGELFF.

CDR3 loop: CASSFDRIYGYTF. Written as DNA, the CDR3 is TGCGCCAGCAGCTTTGACAGGATCTATGGCTACACCTTC. The chain joins TRBV5-1 to TRBJ1-2; TRBD1 might be the D (6 bases). The V and J ends lost 2 bases and 4 bases respectively, with 9 bases between them. CDR3 size: 13 residues. Looked up from germline, CDR1 is SGHRS and CDR2 is YFSETQ.

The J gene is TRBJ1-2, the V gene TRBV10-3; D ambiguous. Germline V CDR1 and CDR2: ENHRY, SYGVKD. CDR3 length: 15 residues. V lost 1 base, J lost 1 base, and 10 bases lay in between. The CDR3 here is CAISEYKSNNYGYTF. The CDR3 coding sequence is TGTGCCATCAGTGAGTACAAATCGAATAACTATGGCTACACCTTC.

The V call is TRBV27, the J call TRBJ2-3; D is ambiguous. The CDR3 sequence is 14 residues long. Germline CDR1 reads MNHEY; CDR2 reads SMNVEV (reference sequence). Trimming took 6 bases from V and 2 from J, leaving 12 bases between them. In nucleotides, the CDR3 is TGTGCCAGCAGCCCCCGACGGAACACAGATACGCAGTATTTT. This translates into CASSPRRNTDTQYF.

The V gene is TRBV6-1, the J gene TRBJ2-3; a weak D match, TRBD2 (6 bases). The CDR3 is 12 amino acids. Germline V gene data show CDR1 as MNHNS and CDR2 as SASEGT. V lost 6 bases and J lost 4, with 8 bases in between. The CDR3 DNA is TGTGCCAGCAGCTCGGGGGCAGATACGCAGTATTTT. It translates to CASSSGADTQYF.

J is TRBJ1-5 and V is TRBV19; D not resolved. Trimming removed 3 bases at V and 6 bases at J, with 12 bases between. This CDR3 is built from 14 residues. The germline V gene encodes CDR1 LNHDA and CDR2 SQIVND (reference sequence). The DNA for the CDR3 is TGTGCCAGTAGTATGCAGCATAGCTCTCAGCCCCAGCATTTT. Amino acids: CASSMQHSSQPQHF.

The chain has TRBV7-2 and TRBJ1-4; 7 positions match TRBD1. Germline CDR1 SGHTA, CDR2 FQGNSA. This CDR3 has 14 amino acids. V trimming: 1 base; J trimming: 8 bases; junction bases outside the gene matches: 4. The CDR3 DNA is TGTGCCAGCAGCTTAGATACAGGGGAGGAAAAACTGTTTTTT. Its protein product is CASSLDTGEEKLFF.

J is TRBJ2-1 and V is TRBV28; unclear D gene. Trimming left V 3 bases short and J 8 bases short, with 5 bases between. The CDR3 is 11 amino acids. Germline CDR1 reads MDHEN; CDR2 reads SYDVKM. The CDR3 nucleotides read TGTGCCAGCAGTTTTAGTGATGAGCAGTTCTTC. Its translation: CASSFSDEQFF. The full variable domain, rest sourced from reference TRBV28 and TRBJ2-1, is DVKVTQSSRYLVKRTGEKVFLECVQDMDHENMFWYRQDPGLGLRLIYFSYDVKMKEKGDIPEGYSVSREKKERFSLILESASTNQTSMYLCASSFSDEQFFGPGTRLTVL.

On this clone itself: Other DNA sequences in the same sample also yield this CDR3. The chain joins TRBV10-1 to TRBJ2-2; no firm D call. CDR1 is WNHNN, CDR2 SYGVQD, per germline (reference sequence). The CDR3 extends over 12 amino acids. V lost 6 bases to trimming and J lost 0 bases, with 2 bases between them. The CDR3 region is CASSPNTGELFF. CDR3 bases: TGCGCCAGCAGCCCGAACACCGGGGAGCTGTTTTTT.

As DNA, the CDR3 is TGTGCCAGCAGCCACGGGACTAGCGACACCGGGGAGCTGTTTTTT. Its protein is CASSHGTSDTGELFF. V and J are TRBV4-2 and TRBJ2-2; 10 bases align to TRBD2. The CDR3 is 15 amino acids. Germline CDR1 reads LGHNA; CDR2 reads YNFKEQ. V shed 3 bases and J 3 bases; nucleotides not matched to a gene: 1.

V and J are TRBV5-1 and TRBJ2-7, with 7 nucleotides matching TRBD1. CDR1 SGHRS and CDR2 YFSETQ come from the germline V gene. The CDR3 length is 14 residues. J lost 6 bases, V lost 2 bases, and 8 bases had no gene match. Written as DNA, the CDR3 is TGCGCCAGCAGCTTAGGGACAGTCACGGGCGAGCAGTACTTC. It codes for CASSLGTVTGEQYF.

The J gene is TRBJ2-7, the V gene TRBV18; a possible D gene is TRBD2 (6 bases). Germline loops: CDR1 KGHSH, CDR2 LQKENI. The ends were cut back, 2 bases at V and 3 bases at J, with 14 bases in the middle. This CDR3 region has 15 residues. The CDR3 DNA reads TGTGCCAGCTCACCAGGAACGGGAGTAAACTACGAGCAGTACTTC. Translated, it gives CASSPGTGVNYEQYF.

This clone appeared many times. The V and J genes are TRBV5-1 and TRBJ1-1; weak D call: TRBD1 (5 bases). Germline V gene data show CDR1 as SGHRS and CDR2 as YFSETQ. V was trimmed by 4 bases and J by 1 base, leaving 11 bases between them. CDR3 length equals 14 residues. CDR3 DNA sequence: TGCGCCAGCAGCCCATCGGGACGGAACACTGAAGCTTTCTTT. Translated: CASSPSGRNTEAFF.

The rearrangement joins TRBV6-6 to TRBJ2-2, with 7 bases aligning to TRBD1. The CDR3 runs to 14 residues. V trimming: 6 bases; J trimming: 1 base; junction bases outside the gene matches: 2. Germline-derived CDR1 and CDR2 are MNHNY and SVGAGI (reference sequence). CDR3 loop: CASSGTENTGELFF. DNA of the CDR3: TGTGCCAGCAGCGGGACAGAGAACACCGGGGAGCTGTTTTTT.

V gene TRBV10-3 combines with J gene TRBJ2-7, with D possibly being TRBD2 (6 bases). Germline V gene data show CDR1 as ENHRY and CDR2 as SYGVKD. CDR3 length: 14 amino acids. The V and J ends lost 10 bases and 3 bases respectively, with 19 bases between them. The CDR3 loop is CATRDSVGDYEQYF. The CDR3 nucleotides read TGTGCCACGCGGGACTCGGTGGGCGACTACGAGCAGTACTTC.